This T cell receptor (beta chain) emerged from a study of blood T cells in healthy people across ages. Study summary: Template-switching capture recovered about one barcoded beta molecule per two T cells.

With a J-beta primer mix and a sample-barcoded 5' primer, a second PCR ran 7 to 11 cycles. TCRdb used MiXCR to reprocess the 5' RACE reads, holding one entry per CDR3 protein. The repertoire holds some 930,000 distinct CDR3 sequences, with roughly 28% as singletons. Germline CDR1 reads MDHEN; CDR2 reads SYDVKM. The CDR3 is 15 amino acids. After removal of 5 bases from V and 5 bases from J, the junction contained 9 bases not matched to a gene. This sample also appeared in a second study, on T cells of mothers and their children. That work contributes: Normalized overlap was always slightly, never significantly, higher in related than unrelated mother-child pairs.

The sample consisted of blood. The TCR sequence derives from a woman aged 40 to 50 in good health. V usage is TRBV28 and J usage is TRBJ2-5, with 9 nucleotides matching TRBD2. CDR3 in amino acids: CASSTNSGGGETQYF. As DNA, the CDR3 is TGTGCCAGCAGTACCAATAGCGGGGGCGGGGAGACCCAGTACTTC.